The 18 T cell receptor beta chains below were found in one sample sequenced in a study of T cell repertoires in cytomegalovirus infection. Antigen specificity for these receptors is unknown. A single record per CDR3 protein comes from TCRdb applying MiXCR to the reads. The sample includes approximately 390,000 distinct CDR3 sequences, around a third of them seen just once. The specimen was cultured PBMCs, collected from culture after CMV antigen stimulation. Receptors were obtained from a human donor in good health (CMV status not recorded). Some clones in this sample may be carry-over from other donors' samples.

This rearrangement joins TRBV6-2 or TRBV6-3 to TRBJ2-3, with 9 bases fitting TRBD2. This CDR3 comprises 18 residues. V shed 0 bases, J shed 0 bases, and the junction held 7 bases outside the gene matches. Per the germline V gene, CDR1 is MNHEY and CDR2 is SVGEGT. CDR3: CASSYSWLAGPSTDTQYF. In DNA, the CDR3 is TGTGCCAGCAGTTACTCGTGGCTAGCGGGACCTAGCACAGATACGCAGTATTTT.

This clonotype was seen a few times. The V gene is TRBV7-2, the J gene TRBJ2-7; TRBD2 might be the D (5 bases). The V end lost 1 base, the J end lost 3 bases, and 16 bases lay between the germline ends. The CDR3 sequence is 16 residues long. Looked up from germline, CDR1 is SGHTA and CDR2 is FQGNSA. The CDR3 loop is CASSLGAARTYYEQYF. The CDR3 region has the DNA TGTGCCAGCAGCTTAGGAGCGGCCAGAACTTACTACGAGCAGTACTTC.

The V gene is TRBV28, the J gene TRBJ1-2, with a tentative D call TRBD1 (5 bases). The germline gives CDR1 MDHEN, CDR2 SYDVKM. This CDR3 has 17 amino acids. Deletions cut 6 bases from V and 2 bases from J, with 22 bases between. The CDR3, as DNA: TGTGCCAGCAGCCCCGGGCAGGGACTCCTAAGGAACTATGGCTACACCTTC. Translation: CASSPGQGLLRNYGYTF.

The chain has TRBV12-3 or TRBV12-4 and TRBJ1-3; unclear D gene. V lost 5 bases and J 0 bases, leaving 5 bases between the germline ends. This CDR3 has 13 amino acids. CDR3 in DNA: TGTGCCAGCAGTCCCCACTCTGGAAACACCATATATTTT. This gives the protein CASSPHSGNTIYF.

This clonotype occurred a few times. The V and J genes are TRBV5-4 and TRBJ2-2; TRBD2 agrees at 10 bases. CDR3 length equals 15 residues. Germline CDR1 is SGHNT and CDR2 is YYREEE (reference sequence). The ends lost 3 bases at V and 4 bases at J; junction bases unmatched: 3. In nucleotides, the CDR3 is TGTGCCAGCAGCTCCAAGCGGGAGGGCACCGGGGAGCTGTTTTTT. This codes for CASSSKREGTGELFF.

The chain is built from TRBV12-3 or TRBV12-4 and TRBJ2-4; D could derive from TRBD1 or TRBD2 (7 bases each). The CDR3 is 17 amino acids. The V end lost 4 bases, the J end lost 0 bases, and 16 bases lay between the germline ends. DNA of the CDR3: TGTGCCAGCAGTTGGGGGAGGGGGCCAGTAGCCAAAAACATTCAGTACTTC. It is translated as CASSWGRGPVAKNIQYF.

This clonotype showed up many times. The chain carries TRBV12-3 or TRBV12-4 and TRBJ1-1; D not resolved. The CDR3 extends over 14 amino acids. Between the trimmed V and J ends, which lost 1 base and 7 bases, there was a span of 13 bases. DNA for the CDR3: TGTGCCAGCAGTTTAGAAGGCAGTCAATTTGAAGCTTTCTTT. Its translation is CASSLEGSQFEAFF.

For this clonotype: The junction departs from the called germline gene at one end, perhaps through a read error. The CDR3 is CASSLVPSPEGPNILTF. In DNA, the CDR3 is TGTGCCAGCAGTTTAGTCCCTTCTCCGGAAGGGCCCAACATCCTGACTTTC. The rearrangement joins TRBV12-3 or TRBV12-4 to TRBJ2-6; no clear D. This CDR3 spans 17 amino acids.

This clonotype was found many times. The rearrangement joins TRBV7-2 to TRBJ2-5, with a weak D call TRBD2 (5 bases). Germline loops: CDR1 SGHTA, CDR2 FQGNSA. V lost 5 bases and J 5 bases, leaving 18 bases between the germline ends. CDR3 length: 15 amino acids. CDR3 amino acids: CASSPPGLLGETQYF. In nucleotides, the CDR3 is TGTGCCAGCAGCCCCCCTGGACTCCTCGGGGAGACCCAGTACTTC.

This clonotype was found a few times. The rearrangement links TRBV28 to TRBJ1-2, with D possibly matching TRBD1 (5 bases). CDR3 size: 14 residues. V was shortened by 2 bases and J by 7 bases, with 14 bases between the two germline ends. The germline V gene encodes CDR1 MDHEN and CDR2 SYDVKM. The CDR3 DNA reads as TGTGCCAGCAGTTTACCCTCACCGACAGTTGGCTACACCTTC. This translates into CASSLPSPTVGYTF.

This clonotype was picked up many times. CDR3: CASSLGVSYEQYF. The CDR3 nucleotides are TGTGCCAGCAGCTTAGGGGTCTCCTACGAGCAGTACTTC. The chain couples TRBV7-2 to TRBJ2-7; D gene ambiguous. This CDR3 contains 13 residues. Germline values: CDR1 SGHTA, CDR2 FQGNSA. The V and J ends lost 1 base and 0 bases respectively, with 4 bases between them.

This clonotype came up a few times. CDR3 protein: CASSPPRAFAYEQYF. As DNA, the CDR3 is TGTGCCAGCAGCCCACCCCGGGCTTTCGCCTACGAGCAGTACTTC. The chain joins TRBV6-1 to TRBJ2-7; D unclear. Deletions cut 6 bases from V and 2 bases from J, with 17 bases between. The germline V gene has CDR1 MNHNS and CDR2 SASEGT. This CDR3 region has 15 residues.

This clonotype was observed a handful of times. The chain employs TRBV28 and TRBJ2-2, with D perhaps TRBD1 or TRBD2 (5 bases each). CDR3 length equals 18 residues. Trimming took off 1 base at V and 2 bases at J, with 17 bases between the two ends. Germline CDR1 and CDR2: MDHEN and SYDVKM. The CDR3 DNA follows: TGTGCCAGCAGTTTATCGGGGCCCGCTAGCCCTAACACCGGGGAGCTGTTTTTT. Encoded protein: CASSLSGPASPNTGELFF.

The chain combines TRBV7-2 with TRBJ1-2; 7 bases are shared with TRBD1. V shed 3 bases, J shed 9 bases, and the junction held 10 bases outside the gene matches. This CDR3 is built from 14 residues. Germline-derived CDR1 and CDR2 are SGHTA and FQGNSA. CDR3 in amino acids: CASSLGQPVFRYTF. CDR3 DNA: TGTGCCAGCAGCTTGGGACAGCCAGTTTTCCGCTACACCTTC.

This clonotype was counted only a few times. The V gene is TRBV11-2, the J gene TRBJ1-2; 11 nucleotides agree with TRBD1. The CDR3 has 16 residues. Losses at the gene ends were 5 bases for V and 8 bases for J; bases not matched to a gene: 13. Germline CDR1 and CDR2: SGHAT and FQNNGV. The CDR3 sequence is CASSRIKDRGPDGYTF. Here the CDR3 DNA reads TGTGCCAGCAGCCGGATAAAGGACAGGGGGCCTGACGGCTACACCTTC.

CDR3 DNA sequence: TGTGCCAGCATCGCCCCAACTCTCCGTACCTACGAGCAGTACTTC. Its translation is CASIAPTLRTYEQYF. V and J are TRBV2 and TRBJ2-7; no reliable D call. Germline V gene lookup returns CDR1 SNHLY and CDR2 FYNNEI. The CDR3 runs 15 residues. Trimming pared 7 bases from V and 2 bases from J, leaving 18 bases between.

This clonotype was recorded a few times. The genes are TRBV6-9 and TRBJ2-7; 7 bases fit TRBD1. The V segment lost 6 bases and the J segment 0 bases; nucleotides outside the gene matches: 5. Per the germline V gene, CDR1 is MNHGY and CDR2 is SVAAGI. This CDR3 region has 14 residues. In DNA form, the CDR3 reads TGTGCCAGCAGCAAAAGGGACAGCTCCTACGAGCAGTACGTC. This gives the protein CASSKRDSSYEQYV.

Concerning this clonotype: One end of the junction varies from germline; a read error may be responsible. The chain recombines TRBV6-5 with TRBJ1-1; D unresolved. Germline-derived CDR1 and CDR2 are MNHEY and SVGAGI. CDR3 length: 17 residues. In nucleotides, the CDR3 is TGTGCCAGCAGTTACGCAATTAAAGGAGGGATGAATACTGAAGCTTTCTTT. Its protein is CASSYAIKGGMNTEAFF.